The entry below gives a single T cell receptor beta chain sequence along with its context. As yet, its antigen is unknown. This CDR3 comprises 14 residues. Deletions cut 3 bases from V and 11 bases from J, with 17 bases between. Germline CDR1 GTSNPN, CDR2 SVGIG (reference sequence). Sequencing used immunoSEQ multiplex PCR; TCRdb keeps in-frame clones, though not all of them. The sample includes 45,000 to 60,000 clones, 86% seen only once; the top ten take more than 2%. The data originate from a study of T cells in localized non-small cell lung cancer. Notes on the study in general: There was higher T cell clonality in uninvolved adjacent lung than in tumor, and it was highest there. A median of approximately 50 clones ranked among the top 100 in tumor appeared in adjacent lung. In the blood, greater T cell density corresponded to longer overall survival.

The TCR originated in a man aged 40-75 years with stage II lung adenocarcinoma. The sample was PBMCs, taken before any cancer treatment. The chain carries TRBV30 and TRBJ1-6, with D unresolved. CDR3 bases: TGTGCCTGGAGGAACCCCTGGCAGGCGCCACCCCTCCACTTT. As protein: CAWRNPWQAPPLHF.